Reported below is one T cell receptor beta chain. Its antigen is unknown. In germline, CDR1 is SGHRS, CDR2 YFSETQ. CDR3 length: 15 residues. V was cut by 0 bases and J by 4 bases, with 10 bases left in between. The data originate from a study of PD-1 blockade in classical Hodgkin lymphoma. Libraries were prepared by immunoSEQ multiplex PCR; TCRdb keeps only in-frame clonotypes and omits some of them. The sample contains under 30,000 clones, around 80% of which appear only once. All patients relapsed after autologous stem cell transplantation, and brentuximab vedotin exposure varied. Thawed PBMCs yielded CD4+ T cells through magnetic negative selection. General study results and limits: Newly diagnosed patients were reported to exhibit reduced baseline TCR diversity relative to healthy donors. Exclusion covered patients beginning nivolumab under 1 year post-ASCT. CD4+ TCR diversity rose significantly by C4D1, and CD8+ TCR diversity did not.

This material consisted of CD4+ T cells from blood, taken at baseline. The receptor's source is a human donor with classical Hodgkin lymphoma. This chain links TRBV5-1 with TRBJ1-4; a possible D gene is TRBD1 (5 bases). CDR3 DNA sequence: TGCGCCAGCAGCTTGGACGGGGGAGGTAATGAAAAACTGTTTTTT. Amino acid sequence: CASSLDGGGNEKLFF.